This TCR beta chain derives from a study of T cells in Graves' hyperthyroidism and ophthalmopathy. Amplification of TCR beta CDR3 regions was performed using RNA transcripts as template. When the TCR CDR3 underwent first-round RT-PCR, the HTBI primer set was used. TCRdb re-called the multiplex PCR reads with MiXCR, one entry per CDR3 protein. The sample shows about 420,000 distinct CDR3 sequences, approximately 15% of them seen only once. Germline V gene lookup returns CDR1 SGHRS and CDR2 YFSETQ. CDR3 length: 17 amino acids. The trim removed 1 base at V and 4 bases at J, leaving 4 bases unmatched. Researchers barred patients who had uncontrolled infection, other autoimmune disease, pregnancy or lactation.

The sequencing sample was made of blood. This TCR was sampled from a woman aged 18-29 years with Graves' hyperthyroidism. V usage is TRBV5-1 and J usage is TRBJ2-3; 15 positions agree with TRBD2. CDR3 amino acids: CASSLLGLAGGADTQYF. Here the CDR3 DNA reads TGCGCCAGCAGCTTGTTGGGACTAGCGGGGGGCGCAGATACGCAGTATTTT.